The present T cell receptor (beta chain) was sequenced within a study of blood T cell repertoires in COVID-19. Across the study: COVID-19 samples from acute and convalescent phases originated in the United States, Italy and Spain. PBMCs, B-cell-depleted T cells, or T cells were the source of the cDNA or gDNA that made up the material.

Per the original data handling: Using reference gene primer amplification, nucleated cell counts were estimated. Using immunoSEQ multiplex PCR, the repertoire was profiled, and TCRdb retains in-frame clones only, with some absent. V and J calls and clone size come straight from that table; D and trimming were deduced from the DNA. There are about 100,000 clones in the sample; over 80% occur only once, and under 5% lies in the top ten. Trimming shortened V by 0 bases and J by 1 base, and 5 bases separated the two germline ends. This CDR3 is 14 amino acids long. The germline V gene encodes CDR1 LNHDA and CDR2 SQIVND (reference sequence).

This TCR was recovered from a woman aged 70-85 years with acute or convalescent COVID-19. J is TRBJ2-3 and V is TRBV19; D remains ambiguous. Material: peripheral blood. CDR3 residues: CASSIERRTDTQYF. The CDR3 DNA reads TGTGCCAGTAGTATAGAGAGGCGCACAGATACGCAGTATTTT.